The rows below give T cell receptor beta chains drawn from one sample of a study of T cell changes during pregnancy in multiple sclerosis. Generated by immunoSEQ multiplex PCR, the TCRdb table keeps only in-frame clones and is missing some. The sample yields about 70,000 clones, approximately 94% seen once. Sequencing was performed on peripheral blood, taken in the third trimester of pregnancy. These receptors were obtained from a female donor with multiple sclerosis, enrolled in a pregnancy study. CDR3s include the opening cysteine and the closing phenylalanine or tryptophan. The order of the fields is CDR3 protein, CDR3 DNA, CDR3 length, V gene, J gene, clone size, D gene. D genes are given only for firm matches. Where a row states a size, it is once, few, many or the class of an expanded clone; other rows omit it.

CDR3aa: CASSVGAAYNSPLHF
CDR3nt: TGTGCCAGCAGCGTAGGGGCTGCCTATAATTCACCCCTCCACTTT
len: 15
v_gene: TRBV9
j_gene: TRBJ1-6
abundance: .
d_gene: .

CDR3aa: CASSQELRSRSPLHF
CDR3nt: TGTGCCAGCAGCCAAGAATTGCGGAGCCGATCACCCCTCCACTTT
len: 15
v_gene: TRBV4-2
j_gene: TRBJ1-6
abundance: .
d_gene: .

CDR3aa: CASTQGAGTDTQYF
CDR3nt: TGTGCCAGTACACAGGGAGCCGGCACAGATACGCAGTATTTT
len: 14
v_gene: TRBV19
j_gene: TRBJ2-3
abundance: .
d_gene: .

CDR3aa: CASSLGRVGEQFF
CDR3nt: TGTGCCAGCAGCTTAGGCAGGGTTGGTGAGCAGTTCTTC
len: 13
v_gene: TRBV5-6
j_gene: TRBJ2-1
abundance: .
d_gene: .

CDR3aa: CASSYPGTGLKEQYF
CDR3nt: TGCGCCAGCAGCTACCCCGGGACAGGGCTAAAGGAGCAGTACTTC
len: 15
v_gene: TRBV23-1
j_gene: TRBJ2-7
abundance: .
d_gene: TRBD1

CDR3aa: CASSPGGAGEKLFF
CDR3nt: TGCGCCAGCAGCCCGGGGGGGGCGGGTGAAAAACTGTTTTTT
len: 14
v_gene: TRBV5-1
j_gene: TRBJ1-4
abundance: .
d_gene: .

CDR3aa: CASSVGQGDIQPQHF
CDR3nt: TGTGCCAGCAGCGTTGGACAGGGTGATATCCAGCCCCAGCATTTT
len: 15
v_gene: TRBV11-2
j_gene: TRBJ1-5
abundance: .
d_gene: TRBD1

CDR3aa: CASSSQGADTQYF
CDR3nt: TGTGCCAGCAGCTCACAGGGGGCAGATACGCAGTATTTT
len: 13
v_gene: TRBV5-4
j_gene: TRBJ2-3
abundance: .
d_gene: TRBD1

CDR3aa: CASRRQGGVETEAFF
CDR3nt: TGTGCCAGCAGACGACAGGGGGGTGTGGAAACTGAAGCTTTCTTT
len: 15
v_gene: TRBV6-1
j_gene: TRBJ1-1
abundance: .
d_gene: TRBD1

CDR3aa: CASSETLRYEQYF
CDR3nt: TGTGCCAGCAGCGAGACACTTCGCTACGAGCAGTACTTC
len: 13
v_gene: TRBV11-1
j_gene: TRBJ2-7
abundance: .
d_gene: .

CDR3aa: CASSFLGQGVPMNTEAFF
CDR3nt: TGTGCCAGCAGCTTTTTGGGACAGGGGGTTCCTATGAACACTGAAGCTTTCTTT
len: 18
v_gene: TRBV5-5
j_gene: TRBJ1-1
abundance: .
d_gene: TRBD1

CDR3aa: CASSQDRASTGELFF
CDR3nt: TGCGCCAGCAGTCAAGACAGGGCGAGCACCGGGGAGCTGTTTTTT
len: 15
v_gene: TRBV5-1
j_gene: TRBJ2-2
abundance: .
d_gene: TRBD1

CDR3aa: CASSYYQAYNSPLHF
CDR3nt: TGTGCCAGCAGTTACTATCAGGCATATAATTCACCCCTCCACTTT
len: 15
v_gene: TRBV6-5
j_gene: TRBJ1-6
abundance: .
d_gene: .

CDR3aa: CASRGGAMEQYF
CDR3nt: TGTGCCAGCAGGGGCGGGGCGATGGAGCAGTACTTC
len: 12
v_gene: TRBV6-5
j_gene: TRBJ2-7
abundance: few
d_gene: .

CDR3aa: CATSPSWEGRHGYTF
CDR3nt: TGTGCCACCAGCCCCTCGTGGGAGGGGAGGCATGGCTACACCTTC
len: 15
v_gene: TRBV15
j_gene: TRBJ1-2
abundance: .
d_gene: .

CDR3aa: CASKDSNYGYTF
CDR3nt: TGTGCCAGCAAGGACAGCAACTATGGCTACACCTTC
len: 12
v_gene: TRBV6-5
j_gene: TRBJ1-2
abundance: few
d_gene: .

CDR3aa: CASVLGGGHNEQFF
CDR3nt: TGTGCCAGCGTCCTCGGGGGGGGTCACAATGAGCAGTTCTTC
len: 14
v_gene: TRBV7-9
j_gene: TRBJ2-1
abundance: .
d_gene: TRBD2

CDR3aa: CASSDRGLSDTQYF
CDR3nt: TGTGCCAGCTCGGACAGGGGGCTCTCAGATACGCAGTATTTT
len: 14
v_gene: TRBV7-9
j_gene: TRBJ2-3
abundance: .
d_gene: TRBD1

CDR3aa: CSVLDRVPGNTIYF
CDR3nt: TGCAGCGTTCTCGACAGGGTGCCTGGAAACACCATATATTTT
len: 14
v_gene: TRBV29-1
j_gene: TRBJ1-3
abundance: .
d_gene: TRBD1

CDR3aa: CASSLVAGGSYEQYF
CDR3nt: TGTGCCAGCAGCTTAGTTGCCGGGGGTTCCTACGAGCAGTACTTC
len: 15
v_gene: TRBV11-2
j_gene: TRBJ2-7
abundance: .
d_gene: .

CDR3aa: CATSRGGVVEQFF
CDR3nt: TGTGCCACCAGCAGAGGGGGCGTGGTTGAGCAGTTCTTC
len: 13
v_gene: TRBV15
j_gene: TRBJ2-1
abundance: .
d_gene: .

CDR3aa: CASSLISGGSQETQYF
CDR3nt: TGTGCCAGCAGCTTAATCAGCGGGGGGTCGCAAGAGACCCAGTACTTC
len: 16
v_gene: TRBV7-6
j_gene: TRBJ2-5
abundance: .
d_gene: TRBD2

CDR3aa: CASSVPPGGGDEKLFF
CDR3nt: TGTGCCAGCAGCGTACCCCCAGGGGGCGGTGACGAAAAACTGTTTTTT
len: 16
v_gene: TRBV7-9
j_gene: TRBJ1-4
abundance: .
d_gene: TRBD1

CDR3aa: CASSPGQGKAFF
CDR3nt: TGTGCCAGCAGCCCAGGACAGGGGAAAGCTTTCTTT
len: 12
v_gene: TRBV7-3
j_gene: TRBJ1-1
abundance: .
d_gene: TRBD1

CDR3aa: CASREGSTGELFF
CDR3nt: TGTGCCAGCCGCGAAGGGAGCACCGGGGAGCTGTTTTTT
len: 13
v_gene: TRBV6-5
j_gene: TRBJ2-2
abundance: .
d_gene: .

CDR3aa: CAISDTTGTLHF
CDR3nt: TGTGCCATCAGCGATACTACGGGAACCCTCCACTTT
len: 12
v_gene: TRBV10-3
j_gene: TRBJ1-6
abundance: .
d_gene: .

CDR3aa: CASSYRQGGPGGYTF
CDR3nt: TGTGCCAGCAGTTACAGGCAGGGAGGGCCGGGGGGCTACACCTTC
len: 15
v_gene: TRBV6-5
j_gene: TRBJ1-2
abundance: .
d_gene: .

CDR3aa: CASSGGAGANVLTF
CDR3nt: TGTGCCAGCAGTGGGGGGGCTGGGGCCAACGTCCTGACTTTC
len: 14
v_gene: TRBV6-4
j_gene: TRBJ2-6
abundance: .
d_gene: .

CDR3aa: CASSLVSGGPYEQYF
CDR3nt: TGTGCCAGCAGCTTAGTTTCCGGGGGGCCATACGAGCAGTACTTC
len: 15
v_gene: TRBV11-3
j_gene: TRBJ2-7
abundance: once
d_gene: .

CDR3aa: CASSYRQANYGYTF
CDR3nt: TGTGCCAGCAGCTACCGACAGGCTAACTATGGCTACACCTTC
len: 14
v_gene: TRBV11-2
j_gene: TRBJ1-2
abundance: .
d_gene: .

CDR3aa: CASSLDPRLQTQYF
CDR3nt: TGTGCCAGCAGCTTGGATCCTAGGTTGCAGACCCAGTACTTC
len: 14
v_gene: TRBV5-5
j_gene: TRBJ2-5
abundance: .
d_gene: .

CDR3aa: CASSLGAGTNTGELFF
CDR3nt: TGTGCCAGCAGCTTAGGGGCGGGGACGAACACCGGGGAGCTGTTTTTT
len: 16
v_gene: TRBV7-3
j_gene: TRBJ2-2
abundance: .
d_gene: .

CDR3aa: CASSLKSGQIEQYF
CDR3nt: TGTGCCAGCAGCTTAAAGTCGGGACAGATCGAGCAGTACTTC
len: 14
v_gene: TRBV11-2
j_gene: TRBJ2-7
abundance: .
d_gene: TRBD1

CDR3aa: CASSLRPPGQGVSEQFF
CDR3nt: TGTGCCAGCAGCTTAAGGCCCCCGGGACAGGGTGTTAGTGAGCAGTTCTTC
len: 17
v_gene: TRBV7-3
j_gene: TRBJ2-1
abundance: once
d_gene: TRBD1

CDR3aa: CASSIGSGTQGTQYF
CDR3nt: TGTGCCAGTAGTATCGGTAGCGGGACTCAGGGCACCCAGTACTTC
len: 15
v_gene: TRBV19
j_gene: TRBJ2-5
abundance: .
d_gene: TRBD2

CDR3aa: CASSLGQGFLGRHF
CDR3nt: TGTGCCAGCAGCTTAGGGCAGGGGTTTTTGGGACGGCATTTT
len: 14
v_gene: TRBV7-2
j_gene: TRBJ1-5
abundance: .
d_gene: .

CDR3aa: CASSLYDNEQFF
CDR3nt: TGTGCCAGCAGCTTATATGACAATGAGCAGTTCTTC
len: 12
v_gene: TRBV11-3
j_gene: TRBJ2-1
abundance: .
d_gene: .

CDR3aa: CASSGGTGVPLSGNTIYF
CDR3nt: TGTGCCAGCAGCGGCGGGACAGGGGTCCCTCTCTCTGGAAACACCATATATTTT
len: 18
v_gene: TRBV5-4
j_gene: TRBJ1-3
abundance: .
d_gene: TRBD1

CDR3aa: CASSMGDYYEQYF
CDR3nt: TGTGCCAGTAGTATGGGGGACTACTACGAGCAGTACTTC
len: 13
v_gene: TRBV19
j_gene: TRBJ2-7
abundance: .
d_gene: TRBD2

CDR3aa: CSVVWNGNEQFF
CDR3nt: TGCAGCGTTGTGTGGAACGGGAATGAGCAGTTCTTC
len: 12
v_gene: TRBV29-1
j_gene: TRBJ2-1
abundance: .
d_gene: .

CDR3aa: CASIAGRSAGNQPQHF
CDR3nt: TGTGCCAGCATCGCGGGACGTTCGGCGGGCAATCAGCCCCAGCATTTT
len: 16
v_gene: TRBV2
j_gene: TRBJ1-5
abundance: .
d_gene: .

CDR3aa: CASSPQDYYGYTF
CDR3nt: TGTGCCAGCAGCCCACAAGATTACTATGGCTACACCTTC
len: 13
v_gene: TRBV6-5
j_gene: TRBJ1-2
abundance: .
d_gene: .

CDR3aa: CASSSIDRNTEAFF
CDR3nt: TGTGCCAGCAGCTCGATCGACAGAAACACTGAAGCTTTCTTT
len: 14
v_gene: TRBV7-7
j_gene: TRBJ1-1
abundance: .
d_gene: .

CDR3aa: CASSARDSLSYEQYF
CDR3nt: TGTGCCAGCAGCGCCCGGGACAGTCTCTCCTACGAGCAGTACTTC
len: 15
v_gene: TRBV13
j_gene: TRBJ2-7
abundance: .
d_gene: TRBD1

CDR3aa: CASSLRSNNEQFF
CDR3nt: TGTGCCAGCAGCCTGCGGTCGAACAATGAGCAGTTCTTC
len: 13
v_gene: TRBV7-2
j_gene: TRBJ2-1
abundance: once
d_gene: .

CDR3aa: CASSHATDRVPFF
CDR3nt: TGCGCCAGCAGCCACGCCACCGACAGGGTCCCGTTCTTC
len: 13
v_gene: TRBV4-1
j_gene: TRBJ2-1
abundance: once
d_gene: TRBD1

CDR3aa: CASSRWGDADTQYF
CDR3nt: TGTGCCAGTAGTAGGTGGGGGGACGCAGATACGCAGTATTTT
len: 14
v_gene: TRBV19
j_gene: TRBJ2-3
abundance: .
d_gene: .

CDR3aa: CASSRGRGQETQYF
CDR3nt: TGTGCCAGCAGCCGGGGTAGGGGGCAAGAGACCCAGTACTTC
len: 14
v_gene: TRBV6-1
j_gene: TRBJ2-5
abundance: .
d_gene: .

CDR3aa: CALKRPGQGIFGELFF
CDR3nt: TGTGCCTTGAAGAGGCCGGGACAGGGAATTTTCGGGGAGCTGTTTTTT
len: 16
v_gene: TRBV30
j_gene: TRBJ2-2
abundance: .
d_gene: TRBD1

CDR3aa: CASSPLSGGSGEQYF
CDR3nt: TGTGCCAGCAGCCCTCTCTCGGGGGGATCAGGCGAGCAGTACTTC
len: 15
v_gene: TRBV7-3
j_gene: TRBJ2-7
abundance: .
d_gene: TRBD2

CDR3aa: CASSYDRGSQREAFF
CDR3nt: TGTGCCAGCAGCTATGACAGGGGGAGCCAAAGGGAAGCTTTCTTT
len: 15
v_gene: TRBV27
j_gene: TRBJ1-1
abundance: .
d_gene: TRBD1

CDR3aa: CASSDRGAHYGYTF
CDR3nt: TGTGCCAGCAGTGATAGGGGTGCCCACTATGGCTACACCTTC
len: 14
v_gene: TRBV2
j_gene: TRBJ1-2
abundance: few
d_gene: .

CDR3aa: CASSTEGDTQYF
CDR3nt: TGTGCCAGCAGTACCGAGGGAGATACGCAGTATTTT
len: 12
v_gene: TRBV6-6
j_gene: TRBJ2-3
abundance: .
d_gene: .

CDR3aa: CASSERPWQVLGSGYTF
CDR3nt: TGCGCCAGCAGTGAGAGGCCTTGGCAGGTTTTGGGGAGTGGCTACACCTTC
len: 17
v_gene: TRBV10-1
j_gene: TRBJ1-2
abundance: .
d_gene: .

CDR3aa: CASSGGQATGYTF
CDR3nt: TGTGCCAGCTCCGGGGGACAGGCGACTGGCTACACCTTC
len: 13
v_gene: TRBV18
j_gene: TRBJ1-2
abundance: .
d_gene: TRBD1